What follows are 16 T cell receptor beta chains derived from one specimen sequenced in a study of blood T cells in healthy people across ages. The authors ran a second PCR of about 6 to 11 cycles using a sample-barcoded 5' primer and a J-beta primer mix. TCRdb independently ran MiXCR on the 5' RACE reads; one entry per CDR3 protein. The data show roughly 1 million distinct CDR3 sequences, with approximately 25% seen just once and around 0.75% held by the top ten. This same sample was also taken into another study, of T cells of mothers and their children.

Sequencing used blood. These receptors were collected from a girl under 10 years old in good health.

This clonotype was detected only a few times. This chain links TRBV5-6 with TRBJ2-5, with D possibly matching TRBD2 (5 bases). The CDR3 has 11 residues. CDR1 and CDR2 from the germline V gene are SGHDT and YYEEEE. Trimming removed 5 bases at V and 9 bases at J, with 11 bases between. The CDR3 nucleotides are TGTGCCAGCAGTAACGTCGGGGCCCAGTACTTC. This gives the protein CASSNVGAQYF.

For the CDR3, the DNA is TGTGCCAGCAGCCAAGAAGGGGTTATCTATGGCTACACCTTC. Amino acid sequence: CASSQEGVIYGYTF. V gene TRBV4-2 combines with J gene TRBJ1-2; a possible D gene is TRBD1 (5 bases). This CDR3 has 14 amino acids. With 0 bases removed from V and 4 bases from J, the gap between germline ends came to 9 bases. The germline V gene has CDR1 LGHNA and CDR2 YNFKEQ.

The chain joins TRBV28 to TRBJ1-1; D ambiguous. Germline V CDR1 and CDR2: MDHEN, SYDVKM. The CDR3 extends over 12 amino acids. V lost 5 bases and J lost 7, with 11 bases in between. The CDR3 sequence is CASSPSYSEAFF. The CDR3 region has the DNA TGTGCCAGCAGTCCCTCTTATAGTGAAGCTTTCTTT.

This chain joins TRBV28 and TRBJ1-2; D is possibly TRBD1 (5 bases). The CDR3 length is 17 residues. The germline V and J ends were trimmed by 6 bases and 8 bases, with 28 bases remaining between them. In germline, CDR1 is MDHEN, CDR2 SYDVKM. CDR3 sequence: CASSYTPLLSGSRGYTF. CDR3 nucleotide sequence: TGTGCCAGCAGCTATACACCCCTCCTATCAGGGTCTCGGGGCTACACCTTC.

This clonotype was observed a few times. The rearrangement uses TRBV7-6 and TRBJ2-7; tentatively, D is TRBD2 (6 bases). V was shortened by 5 bases and J by 6 bases, with 11 bases between the two germline ends. The CDR3 spans 12 residues. Germline assignment: CDR1 SGHVS and CDR2 FNYEAQ. For the CDR3, the DNA is TGTGCCAGCAGCCCCGGACTACTCGAGCAGTACTTC. Protein sequence: CASSPGLLEQYF.

The chain combines TRBV12-3 or TRBV12-4 with TRBJ2-1; D may match TRBD1 or TRBD2 (5 bases each). This CDR3 spans 13 amino acids. Trimming shortened V by 4 bases and J by 9 bases, and 13 bases separated the two germline ends. CDR3 DNA: TGTGCCAGCAGTTCCGGGACCCCCATTGAGCAGTTCTTC. This translates into CASSSGTPIEQFF.

This clonotype was counted only a few times. This chain links TRBV4-1 with TRBJ2-7; the D gene is possibly TRBD2 (5 bases). Germline V lookup: CDR1 MGHRA, CDR2 YSYEKL. CDR3 length: 14 residues. Trimming removed 4 bases at V and 0 bases at J, with 10 bases between. CDR3 nucleotides: TGCGCCAGCAGCCCTACCGGGATCTCCTACGAGCAGTACTTC. It specifies CASSPTGISYEQYF.

The sample holds a few counts of this clonotype. This chain joins TRBV7-9 and TRBJ2-4, with no clear D. The CDR3 totals 18 residues. V was trimmed by 5 bases and J by 4 bases, leaving 24 bases between them. The germline V gene has CDR1 SEHNR and CDR2 FQNEAQ (reference sequence). The CDR3 protein is CASSPPGSDIETKNIQYF. The CDR3 DNA follows: TGTGCCAGCAGCCCCCCCGGGTCAGATATCGAAACTAAAAACATTCAGTACTTC. Full variable domain (outside the CDR3, taken from reference TRBV7-9 and TRBJ2-4): DTGVSQNPRHKITKRGQNVTFRCDPISEHNRLYWYRQTLGQGPEFLTYFQNEAQLEKSRLLSDRFSAERPKGSFSTLEIQRTEQGDSAMYLCASSPPGSDIETKNIQYFGAGTRLSVL.

This clonotype was counted only a few times. CDR3 in amino acids: CASSDRNTEAFF. The CDR3 DNA sequence: TGTGCCAGCAGTGACAGGAACACTGAAGCTTTCTTT. V and J are TRBV6-1 and TRBJ1-1; D not certain. Germline V lookup: CDR1 MNHNS, CDR2 SASEGT. The germline V and J ends were trimmed by 3 bases and 1 base, with 3 bases remaining between them. The CDR3 covers 12 residues.

In this sample, this clonotype turned up a few times. V and J are TRBV5-1 and TRBJ2-3, with 9 bases aligning to TRBD1. CDR1 and CDR2 (germline): SGHRS, YFSETQ. With V trimmed by 4 bases and J by 3 bases, 9 bases remained unmatched. CDR3 length equals 16 residues. In nucleotides, the CDR3 is TGCGCCAGCAGCACGCGGACAGGGGAGCCAACAGATACGCAGTATTTT. Residues: CASSTRTGEPTDTQYF.

The CDR3 DNA reads as TGTGCCACCAGCAGAGACGGGACAGAAGAGACCCAGTACTTC. This sequence encodes CATSRDGTEETQYF. The V gene is TRBV15, the J gene TRBJ2-5, with 7 nucleotides matching TRBD1. Germline CDR1 reads LNHNV; CDR2 reads YYDKDF (reference sequence). This CDR3 spans 14 amino acids. J was trimmed by 3 bases and V by 0 bases; bases with no gene match: 1.

In this sample, this clonotype turned up a few times. The chain combines TRBV5-1 with TRBJ1-4; unclear D gene. The CDR3 is 13 amino acids. V lost 2 bases and J 7 bases, leaving 9 bases between the germline ends. CDR1 and CDR2 from the germline V gene are SGHRS and YFSETQ. CDR3 nucleotides: TGCGCCAGCAGCTTTTTGACGGGTGAAAAACTGTTTTTT. Its translation: CASSFLTGEKLFF.

This clonotype occurred once. The chain links TRBV5-5 to TRBJ2-7, with D perhaps TRBD2 (7 bases). The end of the DNA aligns better with TRBJ2-1, so the J call may be wrong. CDR1 and CDR2 from the germline V gene are SGHKS and YYEKEE (reference sequence). The CDR3 is 15 amino acids. The CDR3 sequence: CASSWGGGANNEQFF. The CDR3, as DNA: TGTGCCAGCAGCTGGGGAGGGGGGGCTAACAATGAGCAGTTCTTC.

The chain joins TRBV6-2 or TRBV6-3 to TRBJ1-1; possibly TRBD1 for D (6 bases). CDR3 length: 16 residues. Trimming pared 3 bases from V and 5 bases from J, leaving 19 bases between. The germline CDR1 and CDR2 sequences are MNHEY and SVGEGT. CDR3 nucleotide sequence: TGTGCCAGCAGTTATGCCCCGCAGGGGCTAGAGACTGAAGCTTTCTTT. It translates to CASSYAPQGLETEAFF.

This rearrangement joins TRBV4-2 to TRBJ2-1; TRBD2 might be the D (7 bases). The J call may be wrong; the DNA end is better matched by TRBJ2-7. This CDR3 contains 17 residues. The V gene's germline CDR1 is LGHNA and CDR2 YNFKEQ. The CDR3 reads CASSQGGASGRHYEQYF. The CDR3 DNA is TGTGCCAGCAGCCAAGGGGGGGCTAGCGGACGCCATTACGAGCAGTACTTC.

The genes are TRBV3-1 and TRBJ2-7; D is undetermined. Trimming took 1 base from V and 5 from J, leaving 6 bases between them. This CDR3 is built from 12 residues. CDR1 is LGHDT and CDR2 is YNNKEL in the germline V gene (reference sequence). The CDR3 sequence is CASSQVIHEQYF. The CDR3 nucleotides read TGTGCCAGCAGCCAAGTGATACACGAGCAGTACTTC.